Following are 15 T cell receptor beta chains from one sample sequenced in a study of T cell repertoires in cytomegalovirus infection. MiXCR, applied by TCRdb to the reads, yields one record per CDR3 protein. The top ten hold around a sixth of the sample, which has 600,000 to 700,000 distinct CDR3 sequences, 30% to 35% seen once. These receptors are not linked to any known antigen. Sequences were derived from cultured PBMCs, sampled from culture after CMV antigen stimulation. These receptors came from a human donor in good health (CMV status not recorded). Some clones in this sample may be carry-over from other donors' samples.

This clonotype was detected a few times. This chain links TRBV20-1 with TRBJ1-1, with TRBD1 as a possible D gene (5 bases). V dropped 5 bases and J dropped 0 bases, with 10 bases sitting between them. Germline lookup yields CDR1 DFQATT and CDR2 SNEGSKA (reference sequence). The CDR3 is made up of 13 amino acids. The CDR3 DNA reads TGCAGTGCTTCGACAGACATGAACACTGAAGCTTTCTTT. As protein: CSASTDMNTEAFF.

The V gene is TRBV7-8, the J gene TRBJ1-1, with 9 bases lining up with TRBD1. With V trimmed by 5 bases and J by 11 bases, 12 bases remained unmatched. The CDR3 contains 14 residues. Germline loops: CDR1 SGHVS, CDR2 FQNEAQ. The CDR3 sequence is CASSLVGQGFFAFF. The DNA for the CDR3 is TGTGCCAGCAGCCTGGTCGGACAGGGGTTCTTCGCTTTCTTT.

This clonotype showed up many times. CDR3 sequence (DNA): TGTGCCAGCAGCGATTCTAGCGGGTTAGTGGACGAGCAGTACTTC. This sequence encodes CASSDSSGLVDEQYF. The gene calls are TRBV7-2 and TRBJ2-7, with 8 bases fitting TRBD2. This CDR3 spans 15 amino acids. V lost 5 bases to trimming and J lost 5 bases; unmatched junction nucleotides: 11. The germline CDR1 and CDR2 sequences are SGHTA and FQGNSA.

This clonotype occurred many times. The gene calls are TRBV7-2 and TRBJ2-2; 10 bases agree with TRBD2. The V gene's germline CDR1 is SGHTA and CDR2 FQGNSA. V lost 5 bases and J lost 0; bases outside the gene matches: 9. The CDR3 has 18 residues. The CDR3 DNA reads as TGTGCCAGCAGCCTCCTAGCGGGAGCCCACGCGAACACCGGGGAGCTGTTTTTT. This gives the protein CASSLLAGAHANTGELFF.

This clonotype was counted ten times or more. The chain couples TRBV7-2 to TRBJ2-5, with TRBD2 as a possible D gene (5 bases). The CDR3 is made up of 12 amino acids. The germline gives CDR1 SGHTA, CDR2 FQGNSA. The V and J ends lost 5 bases and 5 bases respectively, with 9 bases between them. The CDR3 sequence is CASSMRAETQYF. CDR3 nucleotides: TGTGCCAGCAGCATGAGGGCGGAGACCCAGTACTTC.

This clonotype occurred a few times. The rearrangement joins TRBV25-1 to TRBJ2-2, with TRBD2 as a possible D gene (5 bases). The CDR3 totals 16 residues. Germline V lookup: CDR1 MGHDK, CDR2 SYGVNS. V lost 2 bases and J 4 bases, leaving 14 bases between the germline ends. CDR3 sequence: CASSERIGLATGELFF. CDR3 DNA: TGTGCCAGCAGTGAAAGAATTGGTCTAGCCACCGGGGAGCTGTTTTTT.

The V gene is TRBV6-1, the J gene TRBJ2-7; no definite D call. The V and J ends lost 4 bases and 3 bases respectively, with 10 bases between them. The length of the CDR3 is 13 residues. From germline, CDR1 is MNHNS and CDR2 SASEGT. The CDR3 is CASSVSANYEQYF. The DNA of the CDR3 is TGTGCCAGCAGTGTCAGCGCCAACTACGAGCAGTACTTC.

This clonotype was seen a handful of times. The chain links TRBV19 to TRBJ1-1; a possible D gene is TRBD1 (5 bases). This CDR3 has 14 residues. Germline loops: CDR1 LNHDA, CDR2 SQIVND (reference sequence). V was clipped by 3 bases and J by 5 bases, with 13 bases between them. CDR3 loop: CASSMSQGYTEAFF. CDR3 nucleotides: TGTGCCAGTAGTATGAGTCAGGGTTATACTGAAGCTTTCTTT.

V is TRBV12-5 and J is TRBJ2-7; 7 bases are shared with TRBD1. The CDR3 consists of 15 residues. Trimming at V came to 2 bases and at J to 6 bases, leaving 10 bases not matched to a gene. The germline V gene encodes CDR1 LGHNT and CDR2 FRNRAP. The CDR3 loop reads CASGLNRGHPFEQYF. The CDR3 DNA follows: TGTGCTAGTGGTTTGAACAGGGGCCATCCCTTCGAGCAGTACTTC. Filled out from reference TRBV12-5 and TRBJ2-7, the complete variable domain reads DARVTQTPRHKVTEMGQEVTMRCQPILGHNTVFWYRQTMMQGLELLAYFRNRAPLDDSGMPKDRFSAEMPDATLATLKIQPSEPRDSAVYFCASGLNRGHPFEQYFGPGTRLTVT.

This clonotype was found many times. V is TRBV7-2 and J is TRBJ2-1, with 11 bases identical to TRBD2. The CDR3 spans 19 residues. CDR1 and CDR2 from the germline V gene are SGHTA and FQGNSA. The trim removed 5 bases at V and 1 base at J, leaving 13 bases unmatched. The CDR3 is CASSHPASGGRGSYNEQFF. CDR3 bases: TGTGCCAGCAGCCACCCCGCTAGCGGGGGGCGGGGGTCCTACAATGAGCAGTTCTTC.

The chain is built from TRBV11-2 and TRBJ2-7; D is unclear. Trimming removed 1 base at V and 1 base at J, with 14 bases between. The V gene's germline CDR1 is SGHAT and CDR2 FQNNGV. This CDR3 is built from 16 residues. CDR3 coding DNA: TGTGCCAGCAGCTTAGCCCGGGCCACGGGTTCCTACGAGCAGTACTTC. Its translation: CASSLARATGSYEQYF.

The rearrangement uses TRBV12-3 or TRBV12-4 and TRBJ2-1; D tentatively fits TRBD1 or TRBD2 (5 bases each). CDR3 length equals 14 residues. V was pared by 7 bases and J by 2 bases, with 12 bases between. CDR3 residues: CASTGMGAYNEQFF. Here the CDR3 DNA reads TGTGCCAGCACCGGAATGGGGGCCTACAATGAGCAGTTCTTC.

This clonotype was observed a few times. V gene TRBV18 combines with J gene TRBJ2-1; D possibly corresponds to TRBD2 (6 bases). V lost 6 bases and J 10 bases, leaving 22 bases between the germline ends. The CDR3 is made up of 15 amino acids. In germline, CDR1 is KGHSH, CDR2 LQKENI. CDR3 sequence: CASSRPNPREQEQFF. The DNA of the CDR3 is TGTGCCAGCTCCCGCCCGAATCCGCGGGAACAGGAGCAGTTCTTC.

Only a few counts were recorded for this clonotype. The J gene is TRBJ2-1, the V gene TRBV6-1, with TRBD1 matching over 8 bases. In germline, CDR1 is MNHNS, CDR2 SASEGT. With 5 bases clipped from V and 0 bases from J, the junction kept 6 bases outside the gene matches. CDR3 length equals 16 residues. This CDR3 is CASSSWTGYSYNEQFF. CDR3 bases: TGTGCCAGCAGTTCTTGGACAGGGTACTCCTACAATGAGCAGTTCTTC.

The chain uses TRBV10-3 and TRBJ1-1, with D possibly TRBD1 on 5 matching bases. The CDR3 totals 17 residues. Germline V lookup: CDR1 ENHRY, CDR2 SYGVKD. Trimming left V 6 bases short and J 0 bases short, with 20 bases between. The CDR3 here is CAIRELRQLGLNTEAFF. The CDR3 DNA reads TGTGCCATCAGGGAGCTTCGACAGTTGGGGTTGAACACTGAAGCTTTCTTT.